The clone carrying this T cell receptor beta chain was observed a single time. Its antigen is unidentified. Germline CDR1 reads LGHDT; CDR2 reads YNNKEL (reference sequence). The CDR3 runs to 18 residues. This record comes from a study of post-analysis software for immune sequencing data. Findings and limits, study-wide: The study found TRBV5-6, TRBV5-1 and TRBV20-1 among five TRBV segments more frequent in patients than controls.

Included in the TCR beta cDNA libraries were unique molecular identifiers. From the PCR reads, TCRdb called clonotypes with MiXCR, one entry per CDR3 protein. In the table there are a few hundred thousand distinct CDR3 sequences, approximately 31% of which are singletons. This TCR derives from a girl aged 2-17 years with multiple sclerosis. The specimen was blood. The V and J genes are TRBV3-1 and TRBJ2-1, with 7 bases lining up with TRBD2. The DNA end is a closer match to TRBJ2-7, so the J assignment may be wrong. Here the CDR3 DNA reads TGTGCCAGCAGCCCAACCGGGACTATCCCACAGACCTACAATGAGCAGTACTTC. Its protein product is CASSPTGTIPQTYNEQYF.